Detailed here is one T cell receptor (beta chain). It lacks a known antigen. Within one base of it there is no much larger clone, and no base qualities were kept. Library generation was performed with the immunoSEQ multiplex PCR assay. Held by TCRdb, this immuneACCESS table contains in-frame sequences only and omits some clones. Under half of the omission traces to an unresolved V gene where checked; the cause of the rest is unknown. The sample table shows roughly 60,000 clones, and 75% to 90% are seen once. The top ten hold 0.5% to 0.75% of the sample. This specimen belongs to a study of T cell changes during pregnancy in multiple sclerosis (dated by TCRdb to between 2018 and 2021). Background on the whole study: In women with multiple sclerosis, the researchers looked at how the T cell repertoire shifted as pregnancy progressed.

The CDR3 covers 19 residues, taking in both the cysteine and the phenylalanine. The read is trimmed to its CDR3 DNA, 57 bases read in frame from base 1. The germline V end is reduced by 1 base and the J end by 9 bases; junction bases left unmatched: 16. The germline V gene encodes CDR1 SGHTA and CDR2 FQGNSA. The sample here was CD4+ T cells from peripheral blood mononuclear cells, taken in the first trimester of pregnancy. The chain links TRBV7-2 with TRBJ2-1, with 12 bases matching TRBD2. This TCR was recovered from a female donor with multiple sclerosis, enrolled in a pregnancy study. The DNA sequence is TGTGCCAGCAGCTTAGATCCTAGCGGGAGGGCTATGCGGGGTAGTGAGCAGTTCTTC. The encoded protein is CASSLDPSGRAMRGSEQFF.